This T cell receptor (beta chain) was obtained from a study of beta chain features in type 1 diabetes. About the study: Patients shared similar age, gender and cell yields with healthy donors. Regarding the study as a whole: The naive, central memory and Treg TCRB repertoires of patients appeared to be more similar to one another than those of healthy donors.

This CDR3 region has 17 residues. V lost 4 bases and J lost 2, with 20 bases in between. Germline CDR1 and CDR2: MGHRA and YSYEKL. Concerning this clone: The antigen is not known.

cDNA synthesis used the whole RNA isolate, giving expressed TCRB sequences. Libraries were prepared by immunoSEQ multiplex PCR; TCRdb keeps only in-frame clonotypes and omits some of them. Here the sample spans 600,000 to 650,000 clones, about 16% being singletons. V and J are TRBV4-1 and TRBJ2-5; D possibly corresponds to TRBD2 (6 bases). The source is a man aged 18 to 30 in good health. The sample comprised naive CD4+ T cells from blood. The CDR3 coding sequence is TGCGCCAGCAGCCCCTCAAGGGGAGGCGGTGGGCAAGAGACCCAGTACTTC. Its translation is CASSPSRGGGGQETQYF.